Listed below are T cell receptor beta chains from one sample, sequenced in a study of human T cells and chemical hapten exposure. TCRdb recomputed calls from the RACE reads with MiXCR, one row per CDR3 protein. The sample holds some 42,000 distinct CDR3 sequences, approximately 10% seen once. Source: whole blood, taken in connection with sensitization to the hapten diphenylcyclopropenone (DPC). The receptors derive from a woman under 40 with alopecia areata. Some clones in this sample may be carry-over from other donors' samples. Both conserved end residues are part of each CDR3. The D gene is left open where the match is weak. Not every row has a clone size; where given, it reads once, few, many or a size class.

>TRBJ1-6|-|many|TRBV11-3
TGTGCCAGCAGCTTAGAGCCTAATTCACCCCTCCACTTT
CASSLEPNSPLHF
>TRBJ2-7|TRBD2|few|TRBV27
TGTGCCAGCAGTTTACTAGCGGGGGGGACTCCCTACGAGCAGTACTTC
CASSLLAGGTPYEQYF
>TRBJ2-5|TRBD2|many|TRBV7-6
TGTGCCAGCAGCCTAGGCAGGCTAGCGGGGGGGCCATCACAAGAGACCCAGTACTTC
CASSLGRLAGGPSQETQYF
>TRBJ1-2|TRBD1|many|TRBV4-3
TGCGCCAGCAGCCAAGATCTGGACAGGGACGGCTACACCTTC
CASSQDLDRDGYTF
>TRBJ1-1|-|many|TRBV15
TGTGCCACCAGCAGAGATTGGGGAGGCGAAGCTTTCTTT
CATSRDWGGEAFF
>TRBJ2-1|-|many|TRBV12-3/TRBV12-4
TGTGCCAGCAGTGCCCCGCCTCGGGAGCAGTTCTTC
CASSAPPREQFF
>TRBJ2-1|TRBD2|few|TRBV4-2
TGTGCCAGCAGCCGCCACACTAGCGGATCCTACAATGAGCAGTTCTTC
CASSRHTSGSYNEQFF
>TRBJ2-1|TRBD1|-|TRBV4-3
TGCGCCAGCAGCCAAGACCCCCTGGGACAGGGGGATTACAATGAGCAGTTCTTC
CASSQDPLGQGDYNEQFF
>TRBJ2-7|-|few|TRBV28
TGTGCCAGCACGGTACAGGGAAAGGACGAGCAGTACTTC
CASTVQGKDEQYF
>TRBJ2-7|-|many|TRBV7-9
TGTGCCAGCGGGAACAGGGCCTACGAGCAGTACTTC
CASGNRAYEQYF
>TRBJ2-5|TRBD1|few|TRBV5-1
TGCGCCAGCAGCACCCTGGAGACAGGGGTGGGGACCCAGTACTTC
CASSTLETGVGTQYF
>TRBJ2-3|-|many|TRBV7-8
TGTGCCAGCATTCGCTTAGTCTTAGGACGGGATACGCAGTATTTT
CASIRLVLGRDTQYF
>TRBJ1-1|-|-|TRBV12-5
TGTGCTAGTGGTTTGGGGGACGCTGAAGCTTTCTTT
CASGLGDAEAFF
>TRBJ1-3|-|-|TRBV28
TGTGCCAGCTCATTTCGGTATGGAAACACCATATATTTT
CASSFRYGNTIYF
>TRBJ1-6|-|-|TRBV5-1
TGCGCCAGCAGCTTGGCCGGGCGTTCACCCCTCCACTTT
CASSLAGRSPLHF
>TRBJ1-2|-|-|TRBV18
TGTGCCAGCTCACCAGCGAGCTATACTAACTATGGCTACACCTTC
CASSPASYTNYGYTF
>TRBJ2-1|TRBD1|-|TRBV4-1
TGCGCCAGCAGCCAAGATGGACAGGGGAACAATGAGCAGTTCTTC
CASSQDGQGNNEQFF
>TRBJ2-5|TRBD2|many|TRBV2
TGTGCCAGCAGTGTAGAGCGGGGGGAAGAGACCCAGTACTTC
CASSVERGEETQYF
>TRBJ2-5|TRBD1|few|TRBV20-1
TGCAGTACCCTGGGGACAGGGGAAGAGACCCAGTACTTC
CSTLGTGEETQYF